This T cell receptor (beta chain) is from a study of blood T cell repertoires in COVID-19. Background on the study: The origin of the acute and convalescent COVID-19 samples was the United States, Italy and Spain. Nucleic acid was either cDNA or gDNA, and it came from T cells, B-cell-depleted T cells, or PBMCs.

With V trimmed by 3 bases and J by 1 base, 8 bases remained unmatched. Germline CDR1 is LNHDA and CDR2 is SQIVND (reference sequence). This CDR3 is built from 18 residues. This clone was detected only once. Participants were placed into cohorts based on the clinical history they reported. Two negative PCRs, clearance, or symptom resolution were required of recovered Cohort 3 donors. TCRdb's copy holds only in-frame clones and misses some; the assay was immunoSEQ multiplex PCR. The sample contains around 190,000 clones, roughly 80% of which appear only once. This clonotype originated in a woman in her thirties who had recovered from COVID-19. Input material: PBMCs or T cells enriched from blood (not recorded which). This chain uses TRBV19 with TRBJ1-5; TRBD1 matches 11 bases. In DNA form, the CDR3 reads TGTGCCAGTAGTATGAGGACAGGGGGCGCGGGGAGCAATCAGCCCCAGCATTTT. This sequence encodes CASSMRTGGAGSNQPQHF.